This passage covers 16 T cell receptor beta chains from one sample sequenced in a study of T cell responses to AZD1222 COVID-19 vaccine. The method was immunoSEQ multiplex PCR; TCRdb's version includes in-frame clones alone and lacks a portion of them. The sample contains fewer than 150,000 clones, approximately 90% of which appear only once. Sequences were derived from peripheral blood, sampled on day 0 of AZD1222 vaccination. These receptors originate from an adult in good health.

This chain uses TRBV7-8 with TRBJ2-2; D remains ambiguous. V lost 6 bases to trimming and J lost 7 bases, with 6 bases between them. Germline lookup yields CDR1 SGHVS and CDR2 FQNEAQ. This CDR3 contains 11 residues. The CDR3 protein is CASRVGGELFF. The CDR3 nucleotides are TGTGCCAGCAGGGTTGGCGGGGAGCTGTTTTTT.

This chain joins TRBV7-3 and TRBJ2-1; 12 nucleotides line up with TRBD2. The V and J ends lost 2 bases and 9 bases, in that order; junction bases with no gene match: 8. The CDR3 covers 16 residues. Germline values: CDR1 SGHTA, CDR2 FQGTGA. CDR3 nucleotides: TGTGCCAGCAGCTTACCCTCTAGCGGGAGGGCCACTGAGCAGTTCTTC. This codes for CASSLPSSGRATEQFF.

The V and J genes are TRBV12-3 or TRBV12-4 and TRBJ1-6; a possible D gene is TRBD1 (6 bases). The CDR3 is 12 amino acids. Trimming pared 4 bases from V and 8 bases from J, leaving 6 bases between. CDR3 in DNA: TGTGCCAGCAGTTCAGGGGATTCACCCCTCCACTTT. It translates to CASSSGDSPLHF.

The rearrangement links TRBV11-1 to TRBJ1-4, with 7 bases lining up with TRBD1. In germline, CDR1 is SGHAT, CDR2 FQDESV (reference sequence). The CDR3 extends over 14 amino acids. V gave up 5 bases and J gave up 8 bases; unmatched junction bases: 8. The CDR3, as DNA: TGTGCCAGCAGCCATAGGGGGCTCGGCGAAAAACTGTTTTTT. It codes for CASSHRGLGEKLFF.

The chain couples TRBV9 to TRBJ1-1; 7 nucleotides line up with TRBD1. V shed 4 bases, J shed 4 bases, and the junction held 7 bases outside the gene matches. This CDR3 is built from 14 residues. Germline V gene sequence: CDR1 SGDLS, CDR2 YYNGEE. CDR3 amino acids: CASSPRTGLTEAFF. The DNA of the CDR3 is TGTGCCAGCAGCCCCAGGACAGGCCTCACTGAAGCTTTCTTT. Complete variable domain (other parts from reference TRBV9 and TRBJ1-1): DSGVTQTPKHLITATGQRVTLRCSPRSGDLSVYWYQQSLDQGLQFLIQYYNGEERAKGNILERFSAQQFPDLHSELNLSSLELGDSALYFCASSPRTGLTEAFFGQGTRLTVV.

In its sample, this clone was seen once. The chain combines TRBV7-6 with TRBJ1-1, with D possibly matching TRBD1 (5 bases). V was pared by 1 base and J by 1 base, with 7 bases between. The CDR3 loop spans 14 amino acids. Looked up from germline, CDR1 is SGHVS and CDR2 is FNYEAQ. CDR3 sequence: CASSLGQPNTEAFF. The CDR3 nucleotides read TGTGCCAGCAGCTTAGGACAGCCGAACACTGAAGCTTTCTTT.

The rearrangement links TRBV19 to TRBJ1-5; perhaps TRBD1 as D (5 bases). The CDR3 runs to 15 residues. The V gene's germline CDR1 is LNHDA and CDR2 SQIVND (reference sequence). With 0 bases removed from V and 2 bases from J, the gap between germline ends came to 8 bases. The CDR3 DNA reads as TGTGCCAGTAGTATAGACGGGGCCGGCAATCAGCCCCAGCATTTT. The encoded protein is CASSIDGAGNQPQHF.

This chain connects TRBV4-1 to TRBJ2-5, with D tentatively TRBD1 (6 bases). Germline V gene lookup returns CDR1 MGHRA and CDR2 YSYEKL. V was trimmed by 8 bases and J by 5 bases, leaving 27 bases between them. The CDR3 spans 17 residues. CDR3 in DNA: TGCGCCAGCCGGAACCTACCCTACCCAGGGGAGCCGGAGACCCAGTACTTC. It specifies CASRNLPYPGEPETQYF.

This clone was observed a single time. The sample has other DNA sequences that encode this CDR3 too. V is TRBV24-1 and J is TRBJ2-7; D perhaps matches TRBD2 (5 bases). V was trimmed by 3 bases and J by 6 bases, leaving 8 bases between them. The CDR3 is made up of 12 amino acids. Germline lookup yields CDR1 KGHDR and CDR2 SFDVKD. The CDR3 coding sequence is TGTGCCACCAGTGATCTGGCGGGCGAGCAGTACTTC. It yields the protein CATSDLAGEQYF.

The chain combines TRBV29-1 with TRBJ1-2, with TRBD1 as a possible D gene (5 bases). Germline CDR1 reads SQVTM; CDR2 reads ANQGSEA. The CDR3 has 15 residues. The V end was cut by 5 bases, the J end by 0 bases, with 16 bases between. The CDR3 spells CSVKSAGLSNYGYTF. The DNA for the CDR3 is TGCAGCGTTAAAAGCGCAGGGCTCTCTAACTATGGCTACACCTTC. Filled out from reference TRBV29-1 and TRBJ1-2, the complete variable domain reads SAVISQKPSRDICQRGTSLTIQCQVDSQVTMMFWYRQQPGQSLTLIATANQGSEATYESGFVIDKFPISRPNLTFSTLTVSNMSPEDSSIYLCSVKSAGLSNYGYTFGSGTRLTVV.

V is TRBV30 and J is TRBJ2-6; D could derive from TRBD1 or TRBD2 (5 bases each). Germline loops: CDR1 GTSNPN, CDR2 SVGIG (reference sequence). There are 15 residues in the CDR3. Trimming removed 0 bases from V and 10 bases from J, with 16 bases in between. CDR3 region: CAWSVPIPGPNVLTF. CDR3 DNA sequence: TGTGCCTGGAGTGTACCAATCCCGGGACCTAACGTCCTGACTTTC. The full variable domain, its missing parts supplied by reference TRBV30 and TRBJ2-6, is SQTIHQWPATLVQPVGSPLSLECTVEGTSNPNLYWYRQAAGRGLQLLFYSVGIGQISSEVPQNLSASRPQDRQFILSSKKLLLSDSGFYLCAWSVPIPGPNVLTFGAGSRLTVL.

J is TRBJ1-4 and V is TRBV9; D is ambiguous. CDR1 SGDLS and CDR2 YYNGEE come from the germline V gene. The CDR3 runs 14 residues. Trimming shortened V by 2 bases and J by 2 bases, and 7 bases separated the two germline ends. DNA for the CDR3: TGTGCCAGCAGCGTTGGAGATACTAATGAAAAACTGTTTTTT. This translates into CASSVGDTNEKLFF. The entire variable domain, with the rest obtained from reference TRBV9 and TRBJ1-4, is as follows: DSGVTQTPKHLITATGQRVTLRCSPRSGDLSVYWYQQSLDQGLQFLIQYYNGEERAKGNILERFSAQQFPDLHSELNLSSLELGDSALYFCASSVGDTNEKLFFGSGTQLSVL.

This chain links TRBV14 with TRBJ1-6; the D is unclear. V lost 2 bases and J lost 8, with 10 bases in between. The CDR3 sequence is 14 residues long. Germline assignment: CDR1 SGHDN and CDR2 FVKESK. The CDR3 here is CASSQWSPDSPLHF. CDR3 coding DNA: TGTGCCAGCAGCCAATGGTCCCCGGATTCACCCCTCCACTTT.

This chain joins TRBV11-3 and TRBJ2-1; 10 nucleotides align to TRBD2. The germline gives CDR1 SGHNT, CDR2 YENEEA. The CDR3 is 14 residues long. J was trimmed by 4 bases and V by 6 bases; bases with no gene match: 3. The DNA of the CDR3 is TGTGCCAGCAGGGGGACTAGCGAGTACAATGAGCAGTTCTTC. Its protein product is CASRGTSEYNEQFF.

The CDR3 reads CASSLDGASSYNSPLHF. The CDR3 DNA reads TGTGCCAGCAGCTTAGACGGCGCCAGCTCCTATAATTCACCCCTCCACTTT. The chain links TRBV11-2 to TRBJ1-6; no firm D call. The CDR3 covers 17 residues. Deletions cut 0 bases from V and 0 bases from J, with 9 bases between. CDR1 and CDR2 (germline): SGHAT, FQNNGV.

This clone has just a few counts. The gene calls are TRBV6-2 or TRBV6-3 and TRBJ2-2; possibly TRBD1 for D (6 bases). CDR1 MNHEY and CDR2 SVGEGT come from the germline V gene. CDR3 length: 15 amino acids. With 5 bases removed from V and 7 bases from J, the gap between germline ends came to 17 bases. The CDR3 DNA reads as TGTGCCAGCAGTCCGTCCGGGACACCAAGCGGGGAGCTGTTTTTT. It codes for CASSPSGTPSGELFF.